This TCR beta chain was captured by sequencing in a study of T cell responses to AZD1222 COVID-19 vaccine. Germline V CDR1 and CDR2: MNHEY, SMNVEV (reference sequence). This CDR3 is 14 amino acids long. With 7 bases removed from V and 6 bases from J, the gap between germline ends came to 16 bases. Notes on the study in general: Baseline serology detected seropositivity in only six or seven AZD1222 recipients. White British donors predominated, females outnumbered males, and clonal diversity was possibly underestimated. Regions left unmutated in variants are reportedly the target of nearly half of spike-specific TCRs. Samples come after the peak T cell response, not at day 14.

To note about this clone: Antigen specificity is unknown.

Assay used: immunoSEQ multiplex PCR; TCRdb lists only in-frame clones, some missing. The repertoire holds over 150,000 clones, with 92% as singletons. The chain employs TRBV27 and TRBJ1-5; weak D call: TRBD1 (6 bases). Sequenced here: peripheral blood, sampled on day 0 of MenACWY control vaccination. This TCR was recovered from an adult in good health. CDR3: CASTPGTGIQPQHF. The CDR3 nucleotides are TGTGCCAGCACCCCCGGCACAGGGATTCAGCCCCAGCATTTT.